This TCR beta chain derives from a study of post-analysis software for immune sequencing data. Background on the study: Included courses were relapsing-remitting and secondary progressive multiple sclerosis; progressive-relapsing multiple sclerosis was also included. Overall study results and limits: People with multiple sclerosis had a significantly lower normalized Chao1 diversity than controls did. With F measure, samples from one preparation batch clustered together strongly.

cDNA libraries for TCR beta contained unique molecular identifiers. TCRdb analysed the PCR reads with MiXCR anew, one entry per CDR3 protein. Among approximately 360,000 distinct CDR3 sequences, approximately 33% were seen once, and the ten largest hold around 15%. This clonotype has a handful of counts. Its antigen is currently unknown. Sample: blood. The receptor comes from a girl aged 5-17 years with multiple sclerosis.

The CDR3 DNA sequence: TGTGCCAGCAGATCGGTCCGGGACTTCAACAATGAGCAGTTCTTC. Translating gives CASRSVRDFNNEQFF. This chain uses TRBV12-3 or TRBV12-4 with TRBJ2-1; tentative D call: TRBD2 (6 bases). The CDR3 loop spans 15 amino acids. Trimming took 6 bases from V and 5 from J, leaving 17 bases between them.